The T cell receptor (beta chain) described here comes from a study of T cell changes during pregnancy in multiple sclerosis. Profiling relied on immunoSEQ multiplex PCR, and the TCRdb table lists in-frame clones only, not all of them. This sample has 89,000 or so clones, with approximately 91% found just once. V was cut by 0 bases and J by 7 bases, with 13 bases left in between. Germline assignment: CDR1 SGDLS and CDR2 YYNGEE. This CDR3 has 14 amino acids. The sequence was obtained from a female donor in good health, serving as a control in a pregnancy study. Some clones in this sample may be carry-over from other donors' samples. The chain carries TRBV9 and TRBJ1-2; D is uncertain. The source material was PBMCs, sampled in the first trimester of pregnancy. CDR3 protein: CASSVGVELSGYTF. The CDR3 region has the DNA TGTGCCAGCAGCGTAGGTGTAGAGCTCTCTGGCTACACCTTC.